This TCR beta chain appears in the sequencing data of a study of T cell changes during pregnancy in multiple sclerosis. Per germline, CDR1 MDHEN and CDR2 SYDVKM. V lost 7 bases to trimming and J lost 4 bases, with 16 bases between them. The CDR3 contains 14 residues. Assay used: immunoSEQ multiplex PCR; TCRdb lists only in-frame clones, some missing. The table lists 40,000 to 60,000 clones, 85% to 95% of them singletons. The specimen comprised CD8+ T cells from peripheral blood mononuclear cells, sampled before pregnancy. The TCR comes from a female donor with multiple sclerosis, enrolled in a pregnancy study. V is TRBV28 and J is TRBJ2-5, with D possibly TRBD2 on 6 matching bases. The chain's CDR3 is CASTLGGLPETQYF. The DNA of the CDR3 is TGTGCCAGCACCTTGGGGGGTTTACCAGAGACCCAGTACTTC.